The following is a TCR beta chain sequence with its context. These data originate in a study of OX40 agonist ivuxolimab in advanced cancers. V gave up 8 bases and J gave up 2 bases, with 13 bases separating them. Germline V CDR1 and CDR2: MNHEY, SVGAGI. There are 13 residues in the CDR3. Profiling relied on immunoSEQ multiplex PCR, and the TCRdb table lists in-frame clones only, not all of them. The profile covers tens of thousands of clones, with approximately 89% appearing a single time and approximately 0.2% taken by the ten largest. This clonotype originated in an adult with an advanced solid tumor such as melanoma, head and neck, liver or kidney cancer. This chain links TRBV6-5 with TRBJ2-7; the D gene is possibly TRBD1 (7 bases). The sequences come from CD4+ or CD8+ T cells sorted from blood, collected in a trial of the OX40 agonist ivuxolimab. CDR3 residues: CASAGQLTYEQYF. Written as DNA, the CDR3 is TGTGCCAGCGCGGGACAGCTCACCTACGAGCAGTACTTC.